This T cell receptor beta chain was sequenced in a study of blood T cell repertoires in COVID-19. In the study's own analysis: Reference gene primer amplification gave estimated nucleated cell counts. Libraries were prepared by immunoSEQ multiplex PCR; TCRdb keeps only in-frame clonotypes and omits some of them. V, J and clone size were drawn from that table, and D and trimming were deduced from the DNA. The data contain roughly 65,000 clones, roughly 80% of them singletons. This sequence was found in a human donor in a cohort sampled during active COVID-19. The sequenced sample consisted of peripheral blood.

As DNA, the CDR3 is TGTGCCAGCAGTTCTCCGGGACAGGGGGCTGGCTACACCTTC. Its protein product is CASSSPGQGAGYTF. This chain links TRBV28 with TRBJ1-2; TRBD1 agrees at 12 bases. Germline CDR1 reads MDHEN; CDR2 reads SYDVKM. The CDR3 is made up of 14 amino acids. Losses at the gene ends were 4 bases for V and 7 bases for J; bases not matched to a gene: 4.